Given below is one T cell receptor (beta chain) in context. The target antigen is unknown. V gave up 6 bases and J gave up 11 bases; unmatched junction bases: 15. The CDR3 covers 15 residues. Germline V gives CDR1 SGHDN, CDR2 FVKESK. The data derive from a study of blood T cells in healthy people across ages. The people who gave samples were healthy Caucasians from Russia, aged roughly 6 to 100. The amount of total RNA extracted per sample was at least 5.5 micrograms. Next came a second PCR, run for roughly 6 to 11 cycles, which used a sample-barcoded 5' primer along with a J-beta primer mix. TCRdb ran MiXCR on the 5' RACE reads and lists one entry per CDR3 protein. The sample has about 1.5 million distinct CDR3 sequences, approximately 39% seen once. Findings of the study overall: Those diversity estimates obtained from one million T cells were thought to be underestimates.

The sequencing input was blood. V and J are TRBV14 and TRBJ2-5; the match to TRBD2 covers 10 bases. The clonotype comes from a woman aged 18-29 years in good health. CDR3 residues: CASSPLGAGGDEQYF. The CDR3 DNA reads as TGTGCCAGCAGTCCGCTTGGAGCGGGAGGGGATGAGCAGTACTTC.